Below, one T cell receptor (beta chain) is given with its context. Antigen: not known. This specimen includes other DNA sequences encoding the same CDR3. Assay used: immunoSEQ multiplex PCR; TCRdb lists only in-frame clones, some missing. The sample has some 980,000 clones, around three quarters seen once. This sample was included in a study of shared clonotypes between healthy human individuals. V lost 2 bases, J lost 1 base, and 7 bases lay in between. CDR3 length: 14 residues. Germline V lookup: CDR1 MNHNY, CDR2 SVGAGI (reference sequence). Study observations and caveats: Generation probabilities of non-shared clonotypes were lower (relative to those shared by all four donors).

Sequencing was performed on memory CD4+ T cells sorted from blood. Sample subset: CD45RA-negative fraction. The gene calls are TRBV6-6 and TRBJ2-3; D gene uncertain. The receptor was derived from a young man in good health. CDR3 residues: CASSYGQGTDTQYF. In DNA form, the CDR3 reads TGTGCCAGCAGTTACGGGCAGGGCACAGATACGCAGTATTTT.